Following are 32 T cell receptor beta chains from one sample sequenced in a study of control samples from healthy donors and cancer patients. Data came from immunoSEQ multiplex PCR; TCRdb stores just in-frame clones and leaves some out. This table holds roughly 170,000 clones, about 93% found once. The sample was blood. These receptors all stem from a man between 18 and 35 years old in good health.

This clone was observed a single time. The J gene is TRBJ1-1, the V gene TRBV5-1, with D tentatively TRBD1 (5 bases). The germline V and J ends were trimmed by 2 bases and 3 bases, with 8 bases remaining between them. Per germline, CDR1 SGHRS and CDR2 YFSETQ. The CDR3 consists of 13 residues. CDR3 DNA: TGCGCCAGCAGCTTAGACAGATACACTGAAGCTTTCTTT. Its translation is CASSLDRYTEAFF.

The chain has TRBV24-1 and TRBJ1-4; 7 bases are shared with TRBD1. The CDR3 covers 17 residues. CDR1 and CDR2 from the germline V gene are KGHDR and SFDVKD. V trimming: 3 bases; J trimming: 8 bases; junction bases outside the gene matches: 14. The CDR3 DNA follows: TGTGCCACCAGTGATCCAGGTCCGGCAGGGGGAAAGGAAAAACTGTTTTTT. This encodes CATSDPGPAGGKEKLFF.

V and J are TRBV5-8 and TRBJ2-3, with D unresolved. This CDR3 contains 14 residues. V lost 0 bases and J 7 bases, leaving 12 bases between the germline ends. The germline gives CDR1 SGHTS, CDR2 YDEGEE. The CDR3 region is CASSLAERANTQYF. In nucleotides, the CDR3 is TGTGCCAGCAGCTTGGCCGAACGAGCCAATACGCAGTATTTT.

This rearrangement joins TRBV7-3 to TRBJ2-1, with TRBD1 matching 8 bases. V lost 5 bases to trimming and J lost 10 bases; unmatched junction nucleotides: 13. CDR1 SGHTA and CDR2 FQGTGA come from the germline V gene. The CDR3 has 15 residues. CDR3 sequence reads: CASSPQGTGSWEQFF. The CDR3 nucleotides are TGTGCCAGCAGCCCCCAAGGGACAGGATCATGGGAGCAGTTCTTC.

V gene TRBV5-8 combines with J gene TRBJ2-3, with 7 bases fitting TRBD1. From germline, CDR1 is SGHTS and CDR2 YDEGEE. The CDR3 length is 16 residues. V lost 4 bases, J lost 3 bases, and 11 bases stayed unmatched. CDR3 sequence reads: CASSETWDRQTDTQYF. DNA of the CDR3: TGTGCCAGCAGCGAAACTTGGGACAGACAAACAGATACGCAGTATTTT.

This chain joins TRBV15 and TRBJ1-5, with D perhaps matching TRBD1 (5 bases). Germline V gives CDR1 LNHNV, CDR2 YYDKDF (reference sequence). Trimming took 0 bases from V and 7 from J, leaving 13 bases between them. This CDR3 has 15 amino acids. DNA of the CDR3: TGTGCCACCAGCAGAGACCCAGGGAACGGGCAGCCCCAGCATTTT. Protein: CATSRDPGNGQPQHF. Supplemented by reference TRBV15 and TRBJ1-5, the full variable domain reads DAMVIQNPRYQVTQFGKPVTLSCSQTLNHNVMYWYQQKSSQAPKLLFHYYDKDFNNEADTPDNFQSRRPNTSFCFLDIRSPGLGDTAMYLCATSRDPGNGQPQHFGDGTRLSIL.

The chain has TRBV12-3 or TRBV12-4 and TRBJ1-1; D remains unclear. Trimming took 5 bases from V and 6 from J, leaving 10 bases between them. This CDR3 spans 12 amino acids. CDR3: CASSPDGPEAFF. In DNA, the CDR3 is TGTGCCAGCAGTCCGGACGGCCCTGAAGCTTTCTTT.

This clone was detected a few times. This sequence joins TRBV2 and TRBJ1-5; D unresolved. V lost 7 bases and J 3 bases, leaving 13 bases between the germline ends. The CDR3 spans 14 residues. Germline V CDR1 and CDR2: SNHLY, FYNNEI. The CDR3 sequence is CASKEEGFNQPQHF. The CDR3 DNA follows: TGTGCCAGCAAAGAAGAGGGATTCAATCAGCCCCAGCATTTT.

Concerning this clone itself: The sample contains more than one DNA sequence encoding this CDR3. This rearrangement joins TRBV2 to TRBJ1-2; 7 nucleotides match TRBD1. Germline V lookup: CDR1 SNHLY, CDR2 FYNNEI. The CDR3 totals 13 residues. V lost 7 bases and J lost 6; bases outside the gene matches: 8. CDR3 nucleotides: TGTGCCAGCAAGCCCAGGGACAGCCATGGCTACACCTTC. This codes for CASKPRDSHGYTF.

The chain couples TRBV5-1 to TRBJ2-2; 8 bases map to TRBD2. Germline CDR1 and CDR2: SGHRS and YFSETQ. This CDR3 has 16 residues. V was pared by 1 base and J by 1 base, with 3 bases of the junction left unmatched. The CDR3 protein is CASSLLLAVNTGELFF. The CDR3 DNA sequence: TGCGCCAGCAGCTTGTTACTAGCGGTGAACACCGGGGAGCTGTTTTTT. The full variable domain, rest sourced from reference TRBV5-1 and TRBJ2-2, is KAGVTQTPRYLIKTRGQQVTLSCSPISGHRSVSWYQQTPGQGLQFLFEYFSETQRNKGNFPGRFSGRQFSNSRSEMNVSTLELGDSALYLCASSLLLAVNTGELFFGEGSRLTVL.

The genes are TRBV6-6 and TRBJ1-1; no definite D call. Trimming shortened V by 5 bases and J by 0 bases, and 7 bases separated the two germline ends. Germline V gene lookup returns CDR1 MNHNY and CDR2 SVGAGI (reference sequence). The CDR3 loop spans 13 amino acids. CDR3 sequence: CASSRPMNTEAFF. As DNA, the CDR3 is TGTGCCAGCAGTCGGCCGATGAACACTGAAGCTTTCTTT.

The chain links TRBV18 to TRBJ1-5, with 9 bases aligning to TRBD1. Germline V CDR1 and CDR2: KGHSH, LQKENI. The junction had 7 bases not matched to a gene; V was cut back by 3 bases and J by 13 bases. There are 13 residues in the CDR3. The CDR3 sequence: CASSPDRGYEQHF. CDR3 DNA sequence: TGTGCCAGCTCACCCGACAGGGGGTATGAACAGCATTTT.

The chain recombines TRBV20-1 with TRBJ2-5; 7 bases map to TRBD1. Trimming took 3 bases from V and 1 from J; bases not matched to a gene: 8. CDR1 and CDR2 (germline): DFQATT, SNEGSKA (reference sequence). This CDR3 spans 15 amino acids. DNA of the CDR3: TGCAGTGCTAGTGAATTTGGGACAGCCCAAGAGACCCAGTACTTC. It encodes CSASEFGTAQETQYF.

The chain has TRBV9 and TRBJ2-2, with 8 bases identical to TRBD1. CDR1 and CDR2 from the germline V gene are SGDLS and YYNGEE. The CDR3 totals 15 residues. The J segment lost 4 bases and the V segment lost 1 base, leaving 3 bases of the junction unmatched. Here the CDR3 DNA reads TGTGCCAGCAGCGTAAGGGACAGGATCACCGGGGAGCTGTTTTTT. It specifies CASSVRDRITGELFF.

The chain recombines TRBV9 with TRBJ2-3, with D tentatively TRBD1 (5 bases). Trimming took 3 bases from V and 6 from J, leaving 17 bases between them. This CDR3 has 15 residues. Germline values: CDR1 SGDLS, CDR2 YYNGEE. The CDR3 region has the DNA TGTGCCAGCAGCGCCCGCGAAGGGGTGGGGGATACGCAGTATTTT. It yields the protein CASSAREGVGDTQYF.

The chain carries TRBV19 and TRBJ1-5; perhaps TRBD1 as D (5 bases). CDR1 and CDR2 from the germline V gene are LNHDA and SQIVND (reference sequence). V lost 9 bases to trimming and J lost 4 bases, with 13 bases between them. CDR3 length: 13 residues. The CDR3: CASDRQQNQPQHF. The CDR3 DNA reads TGTGCCAGCGACCGACAGCAGAATCAGCCCCAGCATTTT.

This sequence joins TRBV6-5 and TRBJ2-1; tentatively, D is TRBD1 (6 bases). CDR1 and CDR2 (germline): MNHEY, SVGAGI. V dropped 10 bases and J dropped 6 bases, with 16 bases sitting between them. This CDR3 has 13 residues. CDR3 protein: CATGRGTGNEQFF. The DNA of the CDR3 is TGTGCCACGGGCAGGGGAACGGGCAATGAGCAGTTCTTC.

The V gene is TRBV24-1, the J gene TRBJ2-3; perhaps TRBD1 as D (6 bases). This CDR3 is built from 16 residues. Trimming took 4 bases from V and 2 from J, leaving 15 bases between them. Germline lookup yields CDR1 KGHDR and CDR2 SFDVKD. CDR3 coding DNA: TGTGCCACCAGTGACTTTTCACGGACAGCCACAGATACGCAGTATTTT. Protein sequence: CATSDFSRTATDTQYF.

The V and J genes are TRBV21-1 and TRBJ2-7; TRBD1 is the table's D call, not checked against the DNA. TRBV21-1 is a listed pseudogene. CDR3 size: 12 residues. The CDR3 loop reads CASSKAGDEQYF. The CDR3, as DNA: TGTGCCAGCAGCAAAGCAGGGGACGAGCAGTACTTC.

The chain combines TRBV5-1 with TRBJ2-7; 8 positions match TRBD1. CDR3 length: 15 amino acids. Germline CDR1 is SGHRS and CDR2 is YFSETQ. The V segment lost 0 bases and the J segment 6 bases; nucleotides outside the gene matches: 8. The CDR3 DNA is TGCGCCAGCAGCTTGGATCTGACAGGGGTAGGCGAGCAGTACTTC. It yields the protein CASSLDLTGVGEQYF.

The chain links TRBV5-5 to TRBJ2-3; D might be TRBD2 (6 bases). V was clipped by 0 bases and J by 1 base, with 9 bases between them. The CDR3 loop spans 15 amino acids. Germline V CDR1 and CDR2: SGHKS, YYEKEE (reference sequence). The CDR3 spells CASSLVASGTDTQYF. In DNA, the CDR3 is TGTGCCAGCAGCTTGGTGGCTAGCGGCACAGATACGCAGTATTTT.

This rearrangement joins TRBV9 to TRBJ2-1, with 8 bases that match TRBD2. V was pared by 10 bases and J by 0 bases, with 6 bases of the junction left unmatched. The CDR3 length is 14 residues. CDR1 and CDR2 (germline): SGDLS, YYNGEE. The CDR3 nucleotides are TGTGCCTCCGGGGGGGGCAGCTCCTACAATGAGCAGTTCTTC. It translates to CASGGGSSYNEQFF.

This clone was seen more than once but under ten times. The CDR3 region has the DNA TGTGCCATCAGTGAGTCGGGGGACAGGGAATACATAACAGCTGAAGCTTTCTTT. Encoded protein: CAISESGDREYITAEAFF. V is TRBV10-3 and J is TRBJ1-1; 9 bases align to TRBD1. The CDR3 sequence is 18 residues long. CDR1 and CDR2 from the germline V gene are ENHRY and SYGVKD. V dropped 0 bases and J dropped 6; count of bases not matched to a gene: 14.

DNA of the CDR3: TGTGCCAGCAGCCCGATTAATAGCAATCAGCCCCAGCATTTT. Its translation: CASSPINSNQPQHF. The genes are TRBV6-2 or TRBV6-3 and TRBJ1-5; D remains unclear. Germline V gene data show CDR1 as MNHEY and CDR2 as SVGEGT. V lost 6 bases, J lost 0 bases, and 9 bases lay in between. This CDR3 spans 14 amino acids.

The V gene is TRBV6-1, the J gene TRBJ1-2; D not certain. Germline CDR1 MNHNS, CDR2 SASEGT. CDR3 length: 14 amino acids. Deletions cut 1 base from V and 4 bases from J, with 10 bases between. The CDR3: CASSEEAGTYGYTF. The CDR3 DNA reads as TGTGCCAGCAGTGAAGAAGCGGGTACCTATGGCTACACCTTC.

The chain has TRBV28 and TRBJ1-2; no firm D call. Germline CDR1 and CDR2: MDHEN and SYDVKM. Trimming took off 3 bases at V and 2 bases at J, with 4 bases between the two ends. The CDR3 has 12 amino acids. CDR3 coding DNA: TGTGCCAGCAGTTTCGGGAACTATGGCTACACCTTC. Amino acids: CASSFGNYGYTF.

This clone appeared a single time. This rearrangement joins TRBV11-3 to TRBJ2-1; 10 bases map to TRBD2. The CDR3 has 15 amino acids. The trim removed 1 base at V and 9 bases at J, leaving 6 bases unmatched. Germline lookup yields CDR1 SGHNT and CDR2 YENEEA. Here the CDR3 DNA reads TGTGCCAGCAGCTTAGCGCAGCGGGGGGGCGCTGAGCAGTTCTTC. Amino acid sequence: CASSLAQRGGAEQFF.

The chain combines TRBV13 with TRBJ1-2; D is undetermined. Trimming pared 3 bases from V and 0 bases from J, leaving 11 bases between. The CDR3 totals 15 residues. CDR1 PRHDT and CDR2 FYEKMQ come from the germline V gene (reference sequence). CDR3 region: CASSLAALANYGYTF. As DNA, the CDR3 is TGTGCCAGCAGCTTGGCGGCTTTAGCTAACTATGGCTACACCTTC.

The chain recombines TRBV6-1 with TRBJ2-7; D is possibly TRBD1 (5 bases). Germline V gene lookup returns CDR1 MNHNS and CDR2 SASEGT. Trimming cost V 3 bases and J 5 bases, with 11 bases left between them. CDR3 length: 13 amino acids. The CDR3 nucleotides are TGTGCCAGCAGTGATTGGCAGGGAAACGAGCAGTACTTC. Translated: CASSDWQGNEQYF.

This sequence joins TRBV30 and TRBJ2-2; 12 nucleotides align to TRBD2. The CDR3 is 19 amino acids. The V segment lost 4 bases and the J segment 4 bases; nucleotides outside the gene matches: 16. Germline assignment: CDR1 GTSNPN and CDR2 SVGIG (reference sequence). The CDR3 DNA follows: TGTGCCTGGATCCCCACCGGGCTAGCGGGGGGGCCGGTCACCGGGGAGCTGTTTTTT. Amino acid sequence: CAWIPTGLAGGPVTGELFF. Drawing the rest from reference TRBV30 and TRBJ2-2, the complete variable domain is SQTIHQWPATLVQPVGSPLSLECTVEGTSNPNLYWYRQAAGRGLQLLFYSVGIGQISSEVPQNLSASRPQDRQFILSSKKLLLSDSGFYLCAWIPTGLAGGPVTGELFFGEGSRLTVL.

The chain couples TRBV20-1 to TRBJ2-1; D is uncertain. Germline lookup yields CDR1 DFQATT and CDR2 SNEGSKA (reference sequence). CDR3 length equals 10 residues. The V gene lost 4 bases and the J gene lost 13 bases, with 11 bases spanning the gap. The CDR3 region is CSATDRFQFF. CDR3 DNA: TGCAGTGCTACGGACCGTTTCCAGTTCTTC.

The rearrangement joins TRBV19 to TRBJ2-1; D remains unclear. This CDR3 contains 14 residues. Germline V gene sequence: CDR1 LNHDA, CDR2 SQIVND (reference sequence). V was trimmed by 0 bases and J by 9 bases, leaving 12 bases between them. The CDR3 loop is CASSIDFEASEQFF. The CDR3 DNA is TGTGCCAGTAGTATAGATTTCGAAGCTAGTGAGCAGTTCTTC.